The entry below describes one T cell receptor (beta chain). Antigen specificity is unknown. This sample is drawn from a study of cytomegalovirus exposure and HLA in healthy donors. Overall study findings and caveats: It was about 150 TCR beta chains that were listed as cytomegalovirus-associated. According to a subsequent analysis, TCR clusters from the first cohort were inclined to appear together in the 110 or so validation repertoires. High specificity and sensitivity for cytomegalovirus status were reported for the classifier.

In germline, CDR1 is SGHRS, CDR2 YFSETQ. The V segment lost 3 bases and the J segment 0 bases; nucleotides outside the gene matches: 8. The CDR3 totals 17 residues. This table comes from immunoSEQ multiplex PCR, and its TCRdb copy is limited to in-frame clones, with some not included. Of more than 95,000 clones listed, around 86% were seen once; the top ten hold roughly 5%. The sequenced sample consisted of PBMCs. This clonotype was obtained from a man in his late teens or twenties in good health and CMV-seronegative. The V and J genes are TRBV5-1 and TRBJ1-2, with 10 bases matching TRBD1. This chain's CDR3 is CASSSARDRGPNYGYTF. The CDR3 DNA follows: TGCGCCAGCAGCTCGGCCCGGGACAGGGGACCTAACTATGGCTACACCTTC.